The 3 T cell receptor beta chains below were found in one sample sequenced in a study of cytomegalovirus exposure and HLA in healthy donors. PCR primers comprised 60 Vbeta and 13 Jbeta primers. Measured with immunoSEQ multiplex PCR; TCRdb has only the in-frame clones, and not every one. The top ten hold over 1.1% of the sample, which has over 55,000 clones, over 75% seen once. Sequences were obtained from PBMCs. The source is a man younger than 35 in good health and CMV-seronegative.

A few counts support this clone. The V gene is TRBV19, the J gene TRBJ2-7; the D gene is possibly TRBD1 (6 bases). Germline loops: CDR1 LNHDA, CDR2 SQIVND (reference sequence). Trimming took off 2 bases at V and 2 bases at J, with 10 bases between the two ends. The CDR3 loop spans 14 amino acids. The CDR3 loop is CASSITRDTYEQYF. CDR3 nucleotides: TGTGCCAGTAGTATAACCCGGGACACCTACGAGCAGTACTTC.

The chain uses TRBV4-1 and TRBJ2-7; TRBD2 matches 10 bases. The J call may be incorrect, as the DNA end agrees better with TRBJ2-1. CDR1 and CDR2 from the germline V gene are MGHRA and YSYEKL. The CDR3 has 17 residues. As DNA, the CDR3 is TGCGCCAGCAGCCAAGGTAGCGGGGGGATTGGGGGCCATGAGCAGTTCTTC. Its protein product is CASSQGSGGIGGHEQFF.

This chain links TRBV4-1 with TRBJ1-3; D unresolved. The CDR3 loop spans 15 amino acids. Germline CDR1 is MGHRA and CDR2 is YSYEKL. The V end lost 0 bases, the J end lost 4 bases, and 10 bases lay between the germline ends. CDR3 in amino acids: CASSQDSRGGNTIYF. The DNA for the CDR3 is TGCGCCAGCAGCCAAGATAGTCGAGGGGGAAACACCATATATTTT.